The rows below give T cell receptor beta chains drawn from one sample of a study of shared clonotypes between healthy human individuals. The table came from immunoSEQ multiplex PCR; TCRdb's copy has only in-frame clones and leaves some out. This table has a few million clones, 85% to 95% appearing once. The sequencing input was naive CD4+ T cells sorted from blood. The source of these receptors is a man aged 18 to 35 in good health. Each CDR3 is given with its conserved first and last residue. The D gene is left open where the match is weak. Clone size is stated in some rows and not others, as once, few, many or a class when expanded.

v_gene: TRBV30
j_gene: TRBJ2-3
d_gene: -
abundance: -
CDR3aa: CAWRQITSTDTQYF
CDR3nt: TGTGCCTGGAGGCAAATTACTAGCACAGATACGCAGTATTTT

v_gene: TRBV4-1
j_gene: TRBJ1-1
d_gene: -
abundance: -
CDR3aa: CASSRLTGGTEAFF
CDR3nt: TGCGCCAGCAGCCGCCTAACAGGAGGCACTGAAGCTTTCTTT

v_gene: TRBV18
j_gene: TRBJ1-1
d_gene: TRBD1
abundance: few
CDR3aa: CASSYGQGTEAFF
CDR3nt: TGTGCCAGCTCATACGGACAGGGCACTGAAGCTTTCTTT

v_gene: TRBV7-2
j_gene: TRBJ1-4
d_gene: -
abundance: -
CDR3aa: CASSLGRVTNEKLFF
CDR3nt: TGTGCCAGCAGCTTAGGGAGGGTAACTAATGAAAAACTGTTTTTT

v_gene: TRBV5-1
j_gene: TRBJ2-7
d_gene: TRBD2
abundance: -
CDR3aa: CASSLGPSGGTYAQYF
CDR3nt: TGCGCCAGCAGCCTAGGCCCCAGCGGGGGGACCTACGCGCAGTACTTC

v_gene: TRBV18
j_gene: TRBJ2-3
d_gene: -
abundance: -
CDR3aa: CASSPNSGRDTQYF
CDR3nt: TGTGCCAGCTCACCAAACAGCGGTAGGGATACGCAGTATTTT

v_gene: TRBV7-9
j_gene: TRBJ1-2
d_gene: TRBD1
abundance: -
CDR3aa: CASSSGGTDYGYTF
CDR3nt: TGTGCCAGCAGCTCGGGAGGGACAGACTATGGCTACACCTTC

v_gene: TRBV7-2
j_gene: TRBJ2-3
d_gene: -
abundance: -
CDR3aa: CASSLVSVRTDTQYF
CDR3nt: TGTGCCAGCAGCTTAGTTTCGGTGCGCACAGATACGCAGTATTTT

v_gene: TRBV7-6
j_gene: TRBJ2-3
d_gene: -
abundance: -
CDR3aa: CASSLGPVGVGDTQYF
CDR3nt: TGTGCCAGCAGCTTAGGGCCAGTGGGGGTTGGAGATACGCAGTATTTT

v_gene: TRBV18
j_gene: TRBJ1-3
d_gene: TRBD1
abundance: -
CDR3aa: CASSRTGGESNTIYF
CDR3nt: TGTGCCAGCTCACGGACAGGGGGCGAGTCGAACACCATATATTTT

v_gene: TRBV20-1
j_gene: TRBJ2-3
d_gene: -
abundance: -
CDR3aa: CSAGGSDTQYF
CDR3nt: TGCAGTGCTGGGGGGTCTGATACGCAGTATTTT

v_gene: TRBV7-2
j_gene: TRBJ1-2
d_gene: TRBD1
abundance: -
CDR3aa: CASSRPQGANYGYTF
CDR3nt: TGTGCCAGCAGCCGACCACAGGGGGCTAACTATGGCTACACCTTC

v_gene: TRBV5-4
j_gene: TRBJ1-2
d_gene: -
abundance: -
CDR3aa: CASSPGRDGYTF
CDR3nt: TGTGCCAGCAGCCCAGGAAGAGATGGCTACACCTTC

v_gene: TRBV21-1
j_gene: TRBJ1-5
d_gene: -
abundance: -
CDR3aa: CASRQVTGGWQPQHF
CDR3nt: TGTGCCAGCAGACAAGTGACAGGGGGCTGGCAGCCCCAGCATTTT

v_gene: TRBV21-1
j_gene: TRBJ2-5
d_gene: -
abundance: -
CDR3aa: CASSKERYRVETQYF
CDR3nt: TGTGCCAGCAGCAAAGAAAGGTACAGGGTGGAGACCCAGTACTTC

v_gene: TRBV10-3
j_gene: TRBJ2-7
d_gene: -
abundance: -
CDR3aa: CAISDARTYEQYF
CDR3nt: TGTGCCATCAGTGACGCTAGGACCTACGAGCAGTACTTC

v_gene: TRBV5-1
j_gene: TRBJ1-6
d_gene: TRBD1
abundance: once
CDR3aa: CASSLGSGGNSPLHF
CDR3nt: TGCGCCAGCAGCTTGGGGTCAGGGGGCAATTCACCCCTCCACTTT